The TCR beta chain described here comes from a study of T cell repertoires in cytomegalovirus infection. TCRdb re-derived calls from the reads in MiXCR, one entry per CDR3 protein. The sample records about 920,000 distinct CDR3 sequences, roughly 31% being singletons. CDR1 is SGHVS, CDR2 FNYEAQ, per germline. The CDR3 extends over 15 amino acids. V gave up 2 bases and J gave up 7 bases, with 15 bases separating them. This clonotype was observed a single time. The antigen remains unidentified. The chain links TRBV7-6 to TRBJ2-1; D might be TRBD2 (6 bases). The TCR comes from a human donor in good health (CMV status not recorded). Some clones in this sample may be carry-over from other donors' samples. Sample: cultured CD8+ T cells from PBMCs, taken from culture after CMV antigen stimulation. DNA of the CDR3: TGTGCCAGCAGCTTATGGAGCGGGTGGGCTAATGAGCAGTTCTTC. It codes for CASSLWSGWANEQFF.